Listed here are 29 T cell receptor beta chains from one sample, sequenced in a study of cytomegalovirus exposure and HLA in healthy donors. The PCR employed 60 Vbeta primers together with 13 Jbeta primers. Assay used: immunoSEQ multiplex PCR; TCRdb lists only in-frame clones, some missing. Of around 190,000 clones listed, approximately 80% were seen once; the top ten hold approximately 1.2%. Sequencing used PBMCs. These receptors all come from a girl aged 2 to 10 in good health and CMV-seropositive.

This clone was recorded only once. J is TRBJ1-1 and V is TRBV28; maybe TRBD1 (5 bases). The germline V and J ends were trimmed by 4 bases and 5 bases, with 20 bases remaining between them. The length of the CDR3 is 16 residues. Germline lookup yields CDR1 MDHEN and CDR2 SYDVKM. The chain's CDR3 is CASSSPGSGGETEAFF. The CDR3 nucleotides read TGTGCCAGCAGTTCCCCAGGGTCAGGTGGCGAGACTGAAGCTTTCTTT.

The chain recombines TRBV30 with TRBJ1-1; the D is unclear. The V gene's germline CDR1 is GTSNPN and CDR2 SVGIG (reference sequence). Trimming left V 0 bases short and J 7 bases short, with 6 bases between. The CDR3 sequence is 11 residues long. Here the CDR3 DNA reads TGTGCCTGGAGTGTACGGGGTGAAGCTTTCTTT. It yields the protein CAWSVRGEAFF.

This chain uses TRBV5-1 with TRBJ1-2; 7 nucleotides match TRBD1. Germline V lookup: CDR1 SGHRS, CDR2 YFSETQ. CDR3 size: 12 residues. Trimming removed 5 bases from V and 8 bases from J; junction bases left unmatched: 6. The CDR3 nucleotides are TGCGCCAGCAGTACAGGGGCGGGGGGCTACACCTTC. It translates to CASSTGAGGYTF.

CDR3 in amino acids: CASNKIKLAGDLPDTQYF. CDR3 in DNA: TGTGCCAGCAACAAAATCAAACTAGCGGGAGACCTTCCAGATACGCAGTATTTT. The chain has TRBV27 and TRBJ2-3, with 11 positions matching TRBD2. CDR3 length: 18 amino acids. Looked up from germline, CDR1 is MNHEY and CDR2 is SMNVEV (reference sequence). V was pared by 7 bases and J by 4 bases, with 16 bases of the junction left unmatched.

The chain carries TRBV11-2 and TRBJ1-1, with TRBD1 identical over 9 bases. V lost 6 bases to trimming and J lost 0 bases; unmatched junction nucleotides: 17. The CDR3 totals 19 residues. CDR1 and CDR2 (germline): SGHAT, FQNNGV. CDR3 bases: TGTGCCAGCAGTTCTCACCAACAGGGGGCCGGGTTGGTGAACACTGAAGCTTTCTTT. Amino acid sequence: CASSSHQQGAGLVNTEAFF.

In its sample, this clone was seen once. The V and J genes are TRBV12-5 and TRBJ1-2, with D unresolved. The CDR3 totals 15 residues. V was trimmed by 1 base and J by 8 bases, leaving 17 bases between them. From germline, CDR1 is LGHNT and CDR2 FRNRAP. In DNA form, the CDR3 reads TGTGCTAGTGGTTTGGGCTCCACCGGAGTATCAGGCTACACCTTC. This translates into CASGLGSTGVSGYTF.

The chain carries TRBV4-2 and TRBJ2-3; TRBD2 matches at 9 bases. Germline assignment: CDR1 LGHNA and CDR2 YNFKEQ. V lost 1 base to trimming and J lost 3 bases; unmatched junction nucleotides: 11. This CDR3 contains 18 residues. The CDR3 DNA follows: TGTGCCAGCAGCCAAGGCGCTGGGGGGGCGGGAGGGACAGATACGCAGTATTTT. This sequence encodes CASSQGAGGAGGTDTQYF.

V is TRBV12-5 and J is TRBJ1-1; D unclear. The germline V gene has CDR1 LGHNT and CDR2 FRNRAP. V dropped 1 base and J dropped 7 bases, with 7 bases sitting between them. The CDR3 length is 12 residues. CDR3 amino acids: CASGLEAVEAFF. DNA of the CDR3: TGTGCTAGTGGTTTGGAAGCCGTTGAAGCTTTCTTT. The complete variable domain, with remaining parts taken from reference TRBV12-5 and TRBJ1-1, reads DARVTQTPRHKVTEMGQEVTMRCQPILGHNTVFWYRQTMMQGLELLAYFRNRAPLDDSGMPKDRFSAEMPDATLATLKIQPSEPRDSAVYFCASGLEAVEAFFGQGTRLTVV.

The rearrangement uses TRBV10-2 and TRBJ2-3, with D hard to call. This CDR3 has 14 residues. V was trimmed by 4 bases and J by 0 bases, leaving 8 bases between them. Germline V lookup: CDR1 WSHSY, CDR2 SAAADI. CDR3 nucleotides: TGCGCCAGCAGTGCGAGTAGAAGCACAGATACGCAGTATTTT. It specifies CASSASRSTDTQYF.

This clone came up once. This chain joins TRBV7-3 and TRBJ2-3; 10 bases fit TRBD2. Germline CDR1 reads SGHTA; CDR2 reads FQGTGA. The trim removed 5 bases at V and 6 bases at J, leaving 11 bases unmatched. The CDR3 is 16 amino acids. CDR3 in DNA: TGTGCCAGCAGCCCCAGGATAGCGGGGGGAGTGGATACGCAGTATTTT. It is translated as CASSPRIAGGVDTQYF.

V is TRBV18 and J is TRBJ1-1, with D unresolved. CDR3 length equals 14 residues. V dropped 5 bases and J dropped 1 base, with 11 bases sitting between them. Germline values: CDR1 KGHSH, CDR2 LQKENI. CDR3: CASSGEQGNTEAFF. In DNA form, the CDR3 reads TGTGCCAGCTCAGGAGAACAAGGGAACACTGAAGCTTTCTTT.

CDR3 coding DNA: TGTGCCACCCCCAGGTATGGTGAGCAGTTCTTC. Amino acid sequence: CATPRYGEQFF. This chain uses TRBV7-8 with TRBJ2-1, with D uncertain. V was shortened by 10 bases and J by 9 bases, with 13 bases between the two germline ends. Germline V gene sequence: CDR1 SGHVS, CDR2 FQNEAQ. The CDR3 contains 11 residues.

The chain carries TRBV27 and TRBJ1-2, with a weak D call TRBD1 (6 bases). The CDR3 runs to 11 residues. CDR1 is MNHEY, CDR2 SMNVEV, per germline (reference sequence). Trimming removed 5 bases at V and 5 bases at J, with 6 bases between. The CDR3 loop is CASSRGYGYTF. CDR3 bases: TGTGCCAGCAGTAGGGGGTATGGCTACACCTTC.

The chain is built from TRBV7-3 and TRBJ2-7; 8 nucleotides agree with TRBD1. Trimming cost V 2 bases and J 3 bases; bases outside gene matches: 3. The length of the CDR3 is 14 residues. The germline CDR1 and CDR2 sequences are SGHTA and FQGTGA. The CDR3: CASSLFTGGYEQYF. In DNA form, the CDR3 reads TGTGCCAGCAGCTTATTTACAGGGGGCTACGAGCAGTACTTC.

This sequence joins TRBV19 and TRBJ2-3, with D possibly matching TRBD2 (6 bases). This CDR3 is built from 15 residues. V gave up 7 bases and J gave up 6 bases, with 20 bases separating them. CDR1 and CDR2 from the germline V gene are LNHDA and SQIVND (reference sequence). CDR3 loop: CASTPGLNGGDTQYF. For the CDR3, the DNA is TGTGCCAGTACCCCTGGGCTTAATGGGGGGGATACGCAGTATTTT. Full variable domain (missing parts from reference TRBV19 and TRBJ2-3): DGGITQSPKYLFRKEGQNVTLSCEQNLNHDAMYWYRQDPGQGLRLIYYSQIVNDFQKGDIAEGYSVSREKKESFPLTVTSAQKNPTAFYLCASTPGLNGGDTQYFGPGTRLTVL.

V and J are TRBV19 and TRBJ1-1, with 8 bases lining up with TRBD1. The junction had 5 bases not matched to a gene; V was cut back by 1 base and J by 4 bases. The CDR3 length is 15 residues. Germline-derived CDR1 and CDR2 are LNHDA and SQIVND (reference sequence). The CDR3 bases are TGTGCCAGTAGTATAGGGGACAGGCAAGGCACTGAAGCTTTCTTT. Its protein product is CASSIGDRQGTEAFF. Variable domain in full (rest from reference TRBV19 and TRBJ1-1): DGGITQSPKYLFRKEGQNVTLSCEQNLNHDAMYWYRQDPGQGLRLIYYSQIVNDFQKGDIAEGYSVSREKKESFPLTVTSAQKNPTAFYLCASSIGDRQGTEAFFGQGTRLTVV.

The rearrangement links TRBV5-4 to TRBJ2-7, with D possibly matching TRBD1 (5 bases). The V gene lost 1 base and the J gene lost 2 bases, with 10 bases spanning the gap. The CDR3 is 14 amino acids. CDR1 SGHNT and CDR2 YYREEE come from the germline V gene (reference sequence). The CDR3 protein is CASSLSVGPYEQYF. CDR3 in DNA: TGTGCCAGCAGCTTGAGTGTGGGGCCCTACGAGCAGTACTTC.

This chain joins TRBV10-3 and TRBJ1-5; D gene uncertain. The CDR3 contains 13 residues. The germline V gene encodes CDR1 ENHRY and CDR2 SYGVKD. V gave up 6 bases and J gave up 5 bases, with 11 bases separating them. The CDR3 here is CAISKTMYQPQHF. For the CDR3, the DNA is TGTGCCATCAGCAAGACAATGTATCAGCCCCAGCATTTT.

In its sample, this clone was seen a few times. This sequence joins TRBV7-2 and TRBJ2-2; D remains unclear. There are 13 residues in the CDR3. Germline values: CDR1 SGHTA, CDR2 FQGNSA. V lost 5 bases, J lost 4 bases, and 8 bases lay in between. In DNA, the CDR3 is TGTGCCAGCAGCCCTAGTGTCACCGGGGAGCTGTTTTTT. Its translation is CASSPSVTGELFF.

V and J are TRBV2 and TRBJ1-4, with D possibly matching TRBD1 (6 bases). This CDR3 comprises 17 residues. The germline V gene has CDR1 SNHLY and CDR2 FYNNEI. Trimming shortened V by 2 bases and J by 8 bases, and 21 bases separated the two germline ends. The CDR3 nucleotides read TGTGCCAGCAGTGAATATATGGACAGCCCGGTGGGAGAAAAACTGTTTTTT. This translates into CASSEYMDSPVGEKLFF.

This clone has just a few counts. The chain uses TRBV5-1 and TRBJ1-4; TRBD1 matches 8 bases. J gave up 3 bases and V 6 bases, and 4 bases lay outside the gene matches. CDR1 and CDR2 from the germline V gene are SGHRS and YFSETQ. This CDR3 region has 14 residues. CDR3 coding DNA: TGCGCCAGCACAACGACAGGGGCTAATGAAAAACTGTTTTTT. This encodes CASTTTGANEKLFF.

The chain uses TRBV5-4 and TRBJ1-1, with a possible D match to TRBD1 (5 bases). Looked up from germline, CDR1 is SGHNT and CDR2 is YYREEE (reference sequence). V was cut by 3 bases and J by 6 bases, with 18 bases left in between. The CDR3 totals 15 residues. CDR3 sequence: CASSYMDKLRAEAFF. Written as DNA, the CDR3 is TGTGCCAGCAGCTATATGGACAAACTAAGGGCTGAAGCTTTCTTT.

This chain links TRBV5-6 with TRBJ1-1; TRBD1 matches at 7 bases. V was clipped by 4 bases and J by 2 bases; unmatched bases: 5. Germline loops: CDR1 SGHDT, CDR2 YYEEEE. The CDR3 totals 14 residues. CDR3 DNA sequence: TGTGCCAGCAGCGGGGACAGTCTCAACACTGAAGCTTTCTTT. Protein sequence: CASSGDSLNTEAFF.

This clone was observed a handful of times. The CDR3 DNA is TGTGCCAGCAGCTTGGTTGGGCGGGGACTACAACCACCGACCTACGAGCAGTACTTC. Amino acid sequence: CASSLVGRGLQPPTYEQYF. The chain links TRBV5-4 to TRBJ2-7; TRBD2 agrees at 7 bases. With V trimmed by 0 bases and J by 2 bases, 17 bases remained unmatched. The CDR3 runs to 19 residues. The germline gives CDR1 SGHNT, CDR2 YYREEE (reference sequence).

J is TRBJ1-3 and V is TRBV9, with TRBD1 matching over 7 bases. This CDR3 spans 19 amino acids. With 6 bases clipped from V and 0 bases from J, the junction kept 18 bases outside the gene matches. Germline CDR1 is SGDLS and CDR2 is YYNGEE. CDR3 DNA: TGTGCCAGCACAAAGGACCCAAGGGGACAGCCCGGCTCTGGAAACACCATATATTTT. Translating gives CASTKDPRGQPGSGNTIYF.

J is TRBJ1-5 and V is TRBV19, with TRBD1 matching 7 bases. Trimming took 3 bases from V and 2 from J; bases not matched to a gene: 10. CDR1 and CDR2 (germline): LNHDA, SQIVND (reference sequence). CDR3 length equals 17 residues. The DNA for the CDR3 is TGTGCCAGTAGTATCGGACAGGCGAGGGGGGGCAATCAGCCCCAGCATTTT. It specifies CASSIGQARGGNQPQHF.

The gene calls are TRBV27 and TRBJ1-1, with 7 nucleotides matching TRBD1. V shed 4 bases and J 1 base; nucleotides not matched to a gene: 12. This CDR3 is 17 amino acids long. Germline CDR1 reads MNHEY; CDR2 reads SMNVEV (reference sequence). The CDR3 DNA reads as TGTGCCAGCAGTTACGCCGCCGGGGACAGAGCGAACACTGAAGCTTTCTTT. Amino acids: CASSYAAGDRANTEAFF.

This clone was detected only once. The chain combines TRBV5-1 with TRBJ1-2; 10 bases map to TRBD1. CDR1 is SGHRS, CDR2 YFSETQ, per germline. This CDR3 is built from 14 residues. Trimming removed 4 bases from V and 7 bases from J; junction bases left unmatched: 7. The CDR3 nucleotides read TGCGCCAGCAGCGGGGGACAGGGGATCGGTGGCTACACCTTC. Translated: CASSGGQGIGGYTF.

The chain recombines TRBV6-1 with TRBJ1-5; 9 bases align to TRBD1. Germline CDR1 MNHNS, CDR2 SASEGT. With V trimmed by 6 bases and J by 5 bases, 8 bases remained unmatched. This CDR3 spans 15 amino acids. In DNA form, the CDR3 reads TGTGCCAGCAGCCATACGGACAGGGGAGATCAGCCCCAGCATTTT. Residues: CASSHTDRGDQPQHF.